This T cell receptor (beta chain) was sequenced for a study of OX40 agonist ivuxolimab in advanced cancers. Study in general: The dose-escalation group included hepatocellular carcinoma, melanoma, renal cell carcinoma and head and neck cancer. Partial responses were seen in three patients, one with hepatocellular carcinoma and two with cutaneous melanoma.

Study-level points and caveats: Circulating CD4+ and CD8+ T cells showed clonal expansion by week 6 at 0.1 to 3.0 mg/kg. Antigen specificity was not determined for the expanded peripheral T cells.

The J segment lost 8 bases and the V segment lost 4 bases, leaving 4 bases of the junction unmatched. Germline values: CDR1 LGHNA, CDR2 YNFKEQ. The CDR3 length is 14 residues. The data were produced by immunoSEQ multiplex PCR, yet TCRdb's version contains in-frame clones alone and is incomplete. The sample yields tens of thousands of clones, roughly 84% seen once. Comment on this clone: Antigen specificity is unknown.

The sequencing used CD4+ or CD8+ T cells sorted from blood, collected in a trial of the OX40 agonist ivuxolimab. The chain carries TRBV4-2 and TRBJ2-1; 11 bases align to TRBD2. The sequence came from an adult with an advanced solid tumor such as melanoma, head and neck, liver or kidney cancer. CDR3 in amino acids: CASSRGTSGYEQFF. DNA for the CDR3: TGTGCCAGCAGCCGCGGGACTAGCGGATATGAGCAGTTCTTC.